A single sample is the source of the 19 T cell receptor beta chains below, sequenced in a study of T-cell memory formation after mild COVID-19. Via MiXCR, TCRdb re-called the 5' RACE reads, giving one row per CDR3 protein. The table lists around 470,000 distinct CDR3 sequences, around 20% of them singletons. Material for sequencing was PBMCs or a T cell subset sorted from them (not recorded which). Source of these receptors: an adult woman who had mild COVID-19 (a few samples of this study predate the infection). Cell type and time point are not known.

The CDR3 region is CASSFLTGEAFF. CDR3 nucleotide sequence: TGTGCCAGCAGTTTCCTTACGGGTGAAGCTTTCTTT. V is TRBV27 and J is TRBJ1-1; D uncertain. Per the germline V gene, CDR1 is MNHEY and CDR2 is SMNVEV (reference sequence). CDR3 length: 12 amino acids. V was pared by 3 bases and J by 7 bases, with 9 bases between.

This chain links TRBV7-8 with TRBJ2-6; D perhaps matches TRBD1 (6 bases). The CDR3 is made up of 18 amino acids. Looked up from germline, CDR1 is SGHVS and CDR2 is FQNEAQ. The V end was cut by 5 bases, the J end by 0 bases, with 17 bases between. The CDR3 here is CASSPHHREPSGANVLTF. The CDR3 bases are TGTGCCAGCAGCCCACACCACAGGGAACCCTCTGGGGCCAACGTCCTGACTTTC. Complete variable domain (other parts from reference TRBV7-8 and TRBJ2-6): GAGVSQSPRYKVAKRGQDVALRCDPISGHVSLFWYQQALGQGPEFLTYFQNEAQLDKSGLPSDRFFAERPEGSVSTLKIQRTQQEDSAVYLCASSPHHREPSGANVLTFGAGSRLTVL.

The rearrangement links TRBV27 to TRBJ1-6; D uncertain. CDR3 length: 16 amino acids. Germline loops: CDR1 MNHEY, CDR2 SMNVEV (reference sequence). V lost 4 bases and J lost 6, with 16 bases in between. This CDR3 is CASSSPMTVPNSPLHF. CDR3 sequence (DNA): TGTGCCAGCAGTTCTCCCATGACGGTCCCTAATTCACCCCTCCACTTT.

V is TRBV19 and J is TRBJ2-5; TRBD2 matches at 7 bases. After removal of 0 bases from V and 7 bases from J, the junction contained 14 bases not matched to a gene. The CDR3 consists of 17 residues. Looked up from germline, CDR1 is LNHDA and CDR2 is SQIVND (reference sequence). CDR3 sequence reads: CASSIDPADAPGGTQYF. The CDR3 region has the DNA TGTGCCAGTAGTATAGATCCTGCGGACGCCCCGGGGGGGACCCAGTACTTC. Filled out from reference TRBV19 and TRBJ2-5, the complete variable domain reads DGGITQSPKYLFRKEGQNVTLSCEQNLNHDAMYWYRQDPGQGLRLIYYSQIVNDFQKGDIAEGYSVSREKKESFPLTVTSAQKNPTAFYLCASSIDPADAPGGTQYFGPGTRLLVL.

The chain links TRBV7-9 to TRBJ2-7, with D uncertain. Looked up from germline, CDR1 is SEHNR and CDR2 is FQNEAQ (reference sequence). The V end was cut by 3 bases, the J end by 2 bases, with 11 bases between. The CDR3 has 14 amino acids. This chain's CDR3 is CASSLDAGAYEQYF. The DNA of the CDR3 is TGTGCCAGCAGCTTGGACGCCGGTGCCTACGAGCAGTACTTC.

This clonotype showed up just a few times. CDR3 region: CASSPGVGDEQFF. The CDR3 region has the DNA TGTGCCAGCAGCCCGGGAGTAGGGGATGAGCAGTTCTTC. The chain joins TRBV7-3 to TRBJ2-1, with D tentatively TRBD2 (6 bases). The V end was cut by 5 bases, the J end by 8 bases, with 13 bases between. CDR1 and CDR2 (germline): SGHTA, FQGTGA. The CDR3 is made up of 13 amino acids.

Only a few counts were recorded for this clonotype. For the CDR3, the DNA is TGTGCCAGCAGCTTGGGGACAGGCGGAGGGAACACTGAAGCTTTCTTT. The encoded protein is CASSLGTGGGNTEAFF. The chain recombines TRBV4-2 with TRBJ1-1; 8 bases map to TRBD1. Looked up from germline, CDR1 is LGHNA and CDR2 is YNFKEQ. The CDR3 sequence is 16 residues long. V lost 5 bases, J lost 1 base, and 9 bases stayed unmatched.

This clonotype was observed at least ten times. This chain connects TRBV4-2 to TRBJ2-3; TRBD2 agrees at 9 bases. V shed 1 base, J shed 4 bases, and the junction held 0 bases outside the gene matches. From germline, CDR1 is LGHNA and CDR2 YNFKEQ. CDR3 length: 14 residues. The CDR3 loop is CASSQGTSADTQYF. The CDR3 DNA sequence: TGTGCCAGCAGCCAAGGGACTAGCGCAGATACGCAGTATTTT.

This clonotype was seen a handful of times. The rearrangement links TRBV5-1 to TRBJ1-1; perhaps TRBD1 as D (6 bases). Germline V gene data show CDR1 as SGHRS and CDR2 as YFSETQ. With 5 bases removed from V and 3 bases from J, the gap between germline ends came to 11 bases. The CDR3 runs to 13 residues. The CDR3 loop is CASRIRTDTEAFF. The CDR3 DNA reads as TGCGCCAGCAGGATACGGACAGACACTGAAGCTTTCTTT.

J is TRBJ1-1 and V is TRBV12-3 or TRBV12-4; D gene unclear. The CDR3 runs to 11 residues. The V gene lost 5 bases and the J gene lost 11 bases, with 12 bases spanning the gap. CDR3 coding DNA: TGTGCCAGCAGTCCGAAGCCTGGGGCTTTCTTT. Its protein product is CASSPKPGAFF.

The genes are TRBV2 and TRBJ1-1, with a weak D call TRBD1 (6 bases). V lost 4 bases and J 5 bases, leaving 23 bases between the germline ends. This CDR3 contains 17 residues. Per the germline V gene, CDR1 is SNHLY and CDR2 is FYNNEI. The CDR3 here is CASSASFGSQGKTEAFF. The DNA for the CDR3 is TGTGCCAGCAGTGCTTCTTTTGGATCTCAGGGGAAGACTGAAGCTTTCTTT.

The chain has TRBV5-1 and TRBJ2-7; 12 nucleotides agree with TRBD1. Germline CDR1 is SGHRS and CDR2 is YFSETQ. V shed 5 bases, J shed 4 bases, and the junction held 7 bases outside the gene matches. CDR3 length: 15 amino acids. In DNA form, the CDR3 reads TGCGCCAGCAGTTCCGGGACAGGGGGCTGGTACGAGCAGTACTTC. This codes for CASSSGTGGWYEQYF.

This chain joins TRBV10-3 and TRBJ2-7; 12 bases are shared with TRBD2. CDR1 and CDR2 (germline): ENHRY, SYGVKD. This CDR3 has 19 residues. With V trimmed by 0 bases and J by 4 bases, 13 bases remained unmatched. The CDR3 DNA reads TGTGCCATCAGTGAGTCGGGGTGGACTAGCGGGAAAGTTAATTACGAGCAGTACTTC. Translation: CAISESGWTSGKVNYEQYF.

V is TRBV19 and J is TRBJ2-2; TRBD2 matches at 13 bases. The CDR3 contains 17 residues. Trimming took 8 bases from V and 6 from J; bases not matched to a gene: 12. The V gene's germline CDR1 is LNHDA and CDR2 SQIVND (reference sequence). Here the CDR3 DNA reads TGTGCCAGTTCACGGACTAGCGGGAGTGGAAGCCCCGGGGAGCTGTTTTTT. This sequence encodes CASSRTSGSGSPGELFF.

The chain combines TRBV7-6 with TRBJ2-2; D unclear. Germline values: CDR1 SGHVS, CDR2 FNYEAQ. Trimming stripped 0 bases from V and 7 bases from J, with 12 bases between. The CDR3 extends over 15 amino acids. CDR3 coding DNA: TGTGCCAGCAGCTTAGCGCGAGGTAACCGCGGGGAGCTGTTTTTT. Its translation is CASSLARGNRGELFF.

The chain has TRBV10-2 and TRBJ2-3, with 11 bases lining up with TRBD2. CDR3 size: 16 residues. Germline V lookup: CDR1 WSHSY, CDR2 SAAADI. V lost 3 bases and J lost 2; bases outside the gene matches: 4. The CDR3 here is CASSDLGLADTDTQYF. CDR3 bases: TGCGCCAGCAGTGATTTGGGACTAGCGGACACAGATACGCAGTATTTT.

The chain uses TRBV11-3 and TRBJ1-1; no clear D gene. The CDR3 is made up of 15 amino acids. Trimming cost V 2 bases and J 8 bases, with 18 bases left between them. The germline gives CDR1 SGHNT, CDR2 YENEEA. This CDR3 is CASSLNAGGRSEAFF. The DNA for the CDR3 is TGTGCCAGCAGCTTAAACGCCGGTGGCCGGTCCGAAGCTTTCTTT.

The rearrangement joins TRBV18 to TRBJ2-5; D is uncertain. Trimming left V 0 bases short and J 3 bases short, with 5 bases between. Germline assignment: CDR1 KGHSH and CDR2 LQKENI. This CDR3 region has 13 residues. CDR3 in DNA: TGTGCCAGCTCACCACCGAGCAAAGAGACCCAGTACTTC. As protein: CASSPPSKETQYF.

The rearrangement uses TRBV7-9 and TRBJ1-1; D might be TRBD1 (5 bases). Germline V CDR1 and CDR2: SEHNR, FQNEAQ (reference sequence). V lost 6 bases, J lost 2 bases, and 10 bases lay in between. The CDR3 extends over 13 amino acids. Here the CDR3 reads CASRAGTNTEAFF. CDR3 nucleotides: TGTGCCAGCAGGGCCGGGACTAACACTGAAGCTTTCTTT.